The rows below give T cell receptor beta chains drawn from one sample of a study of blood T cell repertoires in COVID-19. Only in-frame clones appear in the TCRdb table, and some are missing; sequencing was by immunoSEQ multiplex PCR. The sample lists 15,000 or so clones, over 70% occurring once. The specimen was peripheral blood. These receptors came from a man between 60 and 75 years old with acute or convalescent COVID-19. Both conserved end residues are part of each CDR3. The order of the fields is V gene, clone size, D gene, J gene, CDR3 length, CDR3 DNA, CDR3 protein. A D gene is named only where the DNA matches it firmly. Not every row has a clone size; where given, it reads once, few, many or a size class.

V gene: TRBV29-1; clone size: -; D gene: TRBD1; J gene: TRBJ2-5; CDR3 length: 11; CDR3 DNA: TGCAGCGGGGACAGGGCGGAGACCCAGTACTTC; CDR3 protein: CSGDRAETQYF
V gene: TRBV11-2; clone size: -; D gene: -; J gene: TRBJ1-1; CDR3 length: 14; CDR3 DNA: TGTGCCAGCAGCTTAGGTCCGGGGAACACTGAAGCTTTCTTT; CDR3 protein: CASSLGPGNTEAFF
V gene: TRBV5-5; clone size: once; D gene: -; J gene: TRBJ1-1; CDR3 length: 15; CDR3 DNA: TGTGCCAGCAGCTTGGATGGCAGCGTGAACACTGAAGCTTTCTTT; CDR3 protein: CASSLDGSVNTEAFF
V gene: TRBV30; clone size: -; D gene: -; J gene: TRBJ2-7; CDR3 length: 15; CDR3 DNA: TGTGCCTGGAGCCTAAGGGGCCAGGGGATACGCGAGCAGTACTTC; CDR3 protein: CAWSLRGQGIREQYF
V gene: TRBV5-1; clone size: once; D gene: -; J gene: TRBJ1-6; CDR3 length: 14; CDR3 DNA: TGCGCCAGCAGCTTGGAACATAATAATTCACCCCTCCACTTT; CDR3 protein: CASSLEHNNSPLHF
V gene: TRBV5-1; clone size: -; D gene: TRBD2; J gene: TRBJ2-1; CDR3 length: 16; CDR3 DNA: TGCGCCAGCAGCTTGGAGTTGCAGCGGGGGTACAATGAGCAGTTCTTC; CDR3 protein: CASSLELQRGYNEQFF
V gene: TRBV30; clone size: -; D gene: TRBD1; J gene: TRBJ1-4; CDR3 length: 14; CDR3 DNA: TGTGCCGGAACCGGGACAGGGGTGGATGAAAAACTGTTTTTT; CDR3 protein: CAGTGTGVDEKLFF
V gene: TRBV9; clone size: -; D gene: TRBD2; J gene: TRBJ2-3; CDR3 length: 16; CDR3 DNA: TGTGCCAGCAGCGTAGATGGCGGGAGTGGCACAGATACGCAGTATTTT; CDR3 protein: CASSVDGGSGTDTQYF
V gene: TRBV18; clone size: -; D gene: -; J gene: TRBJ2-2; CDR3 length: 17; CDR3 DNA: TGTGCCAGCTCACCAAAGGGCGCAGGGGCGAACACCGGGGAGCTGTTTTTT; CDR3 protein: CASSPKGAGANTGELFF
V gene: TRBV4-3; clone size: -; D gene: TRBD1; J gene: TRBJ2-7; CDR3 length: 16; CDR3 DNA: TGCGCCAGCAGCCAAGATTGGGGGACAGGGGCCTACGAGCAGTACTTC; CDR3 protein: CASSQDWGTGAYEQYF
V gene: TRBV10-2; clone size: -; D gene: -; J gene: TRBJ2-1; CDR3 length: 15; CDR3 DNA: TGCGCCAGCAGTGGGGTGGGGCAAACCTACAATGAGCAATTCTTC; CDR3 protein: CASSGVGQTYNEQFF
V gene: TRBV11-2; clone size: -; D gene: -; J gene: TRBJ2-3; CDR3 length: 14; CDR3 DNA: TGTGCCAGCACGCCGGGAACAAGCACAGATACGCAGTATTTT; CDR3 protein: CASTPGTSTDTQYF
V gene: TRBV6-1; clone size: -; D gene: TRBD1; J gene: TRBJ1-2; CDR3 length: 15; CDR3 DNA: TGTGCCAGCAGTGAAGGGGACAGGCATTGGTATGGCTACACCTTC; CDR3 protein: CASSEGDRHWYGYTF
V gene: TRBV9; clone size: few; D gene: TRBD1; J gene: TRBJ1-4; CDR3 length: 12; CDR3 DNA: TGTGCCAGTAACAGGGGGGATGAAAAACTGTTTTTT; CDR3 protein: CASNRGDEKLFF
V gene: TRBV5-1; clone size: -; D gene: TRBD1; J gene: TRBJ1-6; CDR3 length: 15; CDR3 DNA: TGCGCCAGCGGACGGGACAGCAGTTATAATTCACCCCTCCACTTT; CDR3 protein: CASGRDSSYNSPLHF
V gene: TRBV18; clone size: few; D gene: -; J gene: TRBJ1-1; CDR3 length: 11; CDR3 DNA: TGTGCCAGCTCACCGGACAGTGAAGCTTTCTTT; CDR3 protein: CASSPDSEAFF